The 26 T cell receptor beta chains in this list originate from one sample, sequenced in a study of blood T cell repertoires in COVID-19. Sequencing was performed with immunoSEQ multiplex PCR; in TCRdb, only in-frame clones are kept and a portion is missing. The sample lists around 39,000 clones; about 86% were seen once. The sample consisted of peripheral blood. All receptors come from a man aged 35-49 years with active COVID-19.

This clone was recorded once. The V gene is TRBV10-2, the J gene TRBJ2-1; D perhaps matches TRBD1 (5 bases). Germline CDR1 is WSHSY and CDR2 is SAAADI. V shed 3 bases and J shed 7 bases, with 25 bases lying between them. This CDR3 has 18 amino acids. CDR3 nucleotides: TGCGCCAGCAGTGAATATAGCTCAGGGTTCAAGGGCTTGAATGAGCAGTTCTTC. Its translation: CASSEYSSGFKGLNEQFF.

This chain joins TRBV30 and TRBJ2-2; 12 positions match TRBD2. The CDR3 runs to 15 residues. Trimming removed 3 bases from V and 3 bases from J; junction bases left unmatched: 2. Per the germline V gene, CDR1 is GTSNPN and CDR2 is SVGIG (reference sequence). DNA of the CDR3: TGTGCCTGGAGAAGACTAGCGGGGGACACCGGGGAGCTGTTTTTT. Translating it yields CAWRRLAGDTGELFF.

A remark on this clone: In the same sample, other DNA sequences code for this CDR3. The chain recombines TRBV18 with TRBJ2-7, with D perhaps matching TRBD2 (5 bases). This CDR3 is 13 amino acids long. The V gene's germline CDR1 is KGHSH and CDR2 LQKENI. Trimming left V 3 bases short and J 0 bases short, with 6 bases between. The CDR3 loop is CASSPRGSYEQYF. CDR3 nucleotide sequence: TGTGCCAGCTCACCCCGGGGCTCCTACGAGCAGTACTTC.

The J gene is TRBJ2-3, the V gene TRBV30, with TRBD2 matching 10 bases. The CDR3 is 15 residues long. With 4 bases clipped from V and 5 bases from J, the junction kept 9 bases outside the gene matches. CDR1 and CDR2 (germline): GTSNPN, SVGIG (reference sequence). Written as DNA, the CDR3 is TGTGCCTGGATTCCCCTGGGACTAGCGAGAGATACGCAGTATTTT. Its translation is CAWIPLGLARDTQYF.

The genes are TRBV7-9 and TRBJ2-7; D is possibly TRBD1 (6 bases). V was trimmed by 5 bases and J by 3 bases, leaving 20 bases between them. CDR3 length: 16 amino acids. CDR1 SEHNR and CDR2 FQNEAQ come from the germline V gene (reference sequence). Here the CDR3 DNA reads TGTGCCAGCAGCCCAGGGGTCGCGCGCTCGGACTACGAGCAGTACTTC. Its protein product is CASSPGVARSDYEQYF.

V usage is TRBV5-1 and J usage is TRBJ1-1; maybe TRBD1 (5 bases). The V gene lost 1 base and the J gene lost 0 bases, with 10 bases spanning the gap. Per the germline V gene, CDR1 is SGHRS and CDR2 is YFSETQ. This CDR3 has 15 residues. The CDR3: CASSLSGTLNTEAFF. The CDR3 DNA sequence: TGCGCCAGCAGCTTGAGCGGGACCCTGAACACTGAAGCTTTCTTT.

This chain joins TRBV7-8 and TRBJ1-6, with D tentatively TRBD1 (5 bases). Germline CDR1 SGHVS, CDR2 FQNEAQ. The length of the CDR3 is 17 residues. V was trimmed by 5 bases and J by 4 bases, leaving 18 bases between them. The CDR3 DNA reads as TGTGCCAGCAGCCAAGGAAGGAGGGGACCATATAATTCACCCCTCCACTTT. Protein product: CASSQGRRGPYNSPLHF.

The CDR3 region is CASRGLGVWEQYF. In nucleotides, the CDR3 is TGTGCCAGCAGGGGGCTAGGAGTCTGGGAGCAGTACTTC. The genes are TRBV6-5 and TRBJ2-7; D is perhaps TRBD1 (5 bases). The CDR3 is 13 residues long. Germline CDR1 reads MNHEY; CDR2 reads SVGAGI. V lost 6 bases and J lost 7, with 16 bases in between.

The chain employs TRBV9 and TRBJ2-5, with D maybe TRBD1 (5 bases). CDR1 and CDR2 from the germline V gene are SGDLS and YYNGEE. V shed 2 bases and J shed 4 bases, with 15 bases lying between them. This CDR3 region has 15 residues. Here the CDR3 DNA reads TGTGCCAGCAGCGTTTATTCAGGACAAGGAGAGACCCAGTACTTC. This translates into CASSVYSGQGETQYF.

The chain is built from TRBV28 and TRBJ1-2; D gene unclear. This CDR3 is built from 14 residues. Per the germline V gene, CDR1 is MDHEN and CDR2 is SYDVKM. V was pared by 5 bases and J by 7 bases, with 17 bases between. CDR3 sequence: CASSTNRGLGGYTF. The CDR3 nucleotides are TGTGCCAGCAGTACCAACCGGGGTCTGGGTGGCTACACCTTC.

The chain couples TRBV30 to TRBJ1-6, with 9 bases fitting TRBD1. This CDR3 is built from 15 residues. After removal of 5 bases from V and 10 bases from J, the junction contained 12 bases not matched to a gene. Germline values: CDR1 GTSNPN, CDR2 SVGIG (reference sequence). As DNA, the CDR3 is TGTGCCTGGTCAATGCTGGGACAGGGCACGTCACCCCTCCACTTT. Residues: CAWSMLGQGTSPLHF.

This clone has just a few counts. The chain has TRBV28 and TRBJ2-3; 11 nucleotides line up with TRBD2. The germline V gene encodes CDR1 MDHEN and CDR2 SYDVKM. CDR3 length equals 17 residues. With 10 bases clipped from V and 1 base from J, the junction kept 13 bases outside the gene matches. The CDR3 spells CATLGVAGGKGTDTQYF. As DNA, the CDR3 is TGTGCCACGTTGGGGGTAGCGGGAGGGAAGGGCACAGATACGCAGTATTTT.

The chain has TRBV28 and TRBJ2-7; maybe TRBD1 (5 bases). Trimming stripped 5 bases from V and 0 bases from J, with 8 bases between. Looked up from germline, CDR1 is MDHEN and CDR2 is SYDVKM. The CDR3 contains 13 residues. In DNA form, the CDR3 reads TGTGCCAGCAGTATAGGGGACTCCTACGAGCAGTACTTC. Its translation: CASSIGDSYEQYF.

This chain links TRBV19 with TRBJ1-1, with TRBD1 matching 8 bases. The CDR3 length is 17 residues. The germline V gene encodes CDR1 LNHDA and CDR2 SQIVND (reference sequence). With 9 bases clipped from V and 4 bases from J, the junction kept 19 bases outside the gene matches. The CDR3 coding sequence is TGTGCCAGCACCCCTTTCCGGGACAGGTTATTAGGCACTGAAGCTTTCTTT. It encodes CASTPFRDRLLGTEAFF.

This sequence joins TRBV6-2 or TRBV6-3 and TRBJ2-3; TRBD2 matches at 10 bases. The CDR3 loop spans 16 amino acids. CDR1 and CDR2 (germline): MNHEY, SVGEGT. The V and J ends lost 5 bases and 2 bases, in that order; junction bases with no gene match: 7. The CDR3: CASSNGLAESTDTQYF. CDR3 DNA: TGTGCCAGCAGTAACGGACTAGCGGAATCCACAGATACGCAGTATTTT.

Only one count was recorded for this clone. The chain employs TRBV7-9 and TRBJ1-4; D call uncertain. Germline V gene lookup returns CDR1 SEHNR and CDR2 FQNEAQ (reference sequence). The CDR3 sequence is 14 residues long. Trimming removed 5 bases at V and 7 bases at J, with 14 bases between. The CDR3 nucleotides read TGTGCCAGCAGCCAGACCGGAGGTGGTGAAAAACTGTTTTTT. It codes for CASSQTGGGEKLFF.

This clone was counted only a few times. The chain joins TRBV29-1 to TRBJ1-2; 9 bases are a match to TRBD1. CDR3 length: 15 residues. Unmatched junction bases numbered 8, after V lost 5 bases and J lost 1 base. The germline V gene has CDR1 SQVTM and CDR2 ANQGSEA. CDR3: CSVPGQGTVNYGYTF. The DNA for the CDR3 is TGCAGCGTTCCGGGACAGGGAACCGTTAACTATGGCTACACCTTC.

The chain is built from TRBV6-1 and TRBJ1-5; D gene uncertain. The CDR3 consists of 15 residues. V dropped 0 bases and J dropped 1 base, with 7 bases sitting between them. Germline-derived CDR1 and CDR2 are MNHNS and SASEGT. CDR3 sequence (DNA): TGTGCCAGCAGTGAAGCGGGCAGAAGCAATCAGCCCCAGCATTTT. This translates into CASSEAGRSNQPQHF.

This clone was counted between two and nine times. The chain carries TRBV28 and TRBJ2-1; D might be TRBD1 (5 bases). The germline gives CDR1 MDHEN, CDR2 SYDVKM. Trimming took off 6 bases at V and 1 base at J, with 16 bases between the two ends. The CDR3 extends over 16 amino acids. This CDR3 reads CASSPLRGWSYNEQFF. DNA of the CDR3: TGTGCCAGCAGCCCCCTTAGGGGTTGGTCCTACAATGAGCAGTTCTTC. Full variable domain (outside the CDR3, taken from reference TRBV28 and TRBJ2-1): DVKVTQSSRYLVKRTGEKVFLECVQDMDHENMFWYRQDPGLGLRLIYFSYDVKMKEKGDIPEGYSVSREKKERFSLILESASTNQTSMYLCASSPLRGWSYNEQFFGPGTRLTVL.

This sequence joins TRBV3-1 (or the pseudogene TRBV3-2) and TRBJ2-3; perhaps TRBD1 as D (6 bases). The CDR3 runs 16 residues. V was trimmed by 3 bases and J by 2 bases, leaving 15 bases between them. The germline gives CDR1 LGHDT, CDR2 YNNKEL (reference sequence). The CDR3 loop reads CASSHTGFPYTDTQYF. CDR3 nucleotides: TGTGCCAGCAGCCATACAGGGTTCCCATACACAGATACGCAGTATTTT.

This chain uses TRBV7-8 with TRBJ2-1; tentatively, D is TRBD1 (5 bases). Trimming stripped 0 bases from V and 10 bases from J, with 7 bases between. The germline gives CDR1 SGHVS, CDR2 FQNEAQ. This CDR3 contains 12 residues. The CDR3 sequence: CASSLAWGEQFF. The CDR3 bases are TGTGCCAGCAGCTTAGCCTGGGGCGAGCAGTTCTTC.

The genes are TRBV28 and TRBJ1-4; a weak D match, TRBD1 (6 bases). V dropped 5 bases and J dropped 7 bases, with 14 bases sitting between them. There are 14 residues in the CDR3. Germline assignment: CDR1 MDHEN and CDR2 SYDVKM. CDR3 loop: CASSPGALGEKLFF. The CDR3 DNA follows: TGTGCCAGCAGTCCAGGGGCCCTCGGTGAAAAACTGTTTTTT.

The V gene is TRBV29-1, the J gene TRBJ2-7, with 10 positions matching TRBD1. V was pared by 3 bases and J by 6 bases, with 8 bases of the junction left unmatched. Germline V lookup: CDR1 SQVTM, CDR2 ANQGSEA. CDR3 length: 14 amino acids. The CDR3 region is CSVDPGTGAIEQYF. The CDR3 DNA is TGCAGCGTTGACCCCGGGACAGGGGCGATCGAGCAGTACTTC.

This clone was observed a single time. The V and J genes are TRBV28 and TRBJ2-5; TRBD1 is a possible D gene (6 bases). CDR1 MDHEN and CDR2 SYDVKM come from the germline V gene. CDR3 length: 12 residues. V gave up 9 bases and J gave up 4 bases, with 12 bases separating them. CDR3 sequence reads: CASEGDGETQYF. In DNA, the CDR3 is TGTGCCAGTGAGGGGGATGGAGAGACCCAGTACTTC.

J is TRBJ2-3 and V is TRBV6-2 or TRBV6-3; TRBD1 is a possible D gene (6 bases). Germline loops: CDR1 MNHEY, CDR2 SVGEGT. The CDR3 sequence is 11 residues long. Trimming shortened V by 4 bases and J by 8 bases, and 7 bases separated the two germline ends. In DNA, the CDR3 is TGTGCCAGCAGTTTAGGGGGTACGCAGTATTTT. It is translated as CASSLGGTQYF.

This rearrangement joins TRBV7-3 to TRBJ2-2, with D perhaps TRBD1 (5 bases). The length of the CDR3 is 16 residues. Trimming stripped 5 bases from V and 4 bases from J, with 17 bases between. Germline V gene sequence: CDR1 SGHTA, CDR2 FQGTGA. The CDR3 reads CASSPFSPGRTGELFF. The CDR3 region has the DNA TGTGCCAGCAGCCCATTCTCACCAGGGCGCACCGGGGAGCTGTTTTTT.